These 20 T cell receptor beta chains originate from one sample sequenced in a study of T cells in Graves' hyperthyroidism and ophthalmopathy. RNA transcripts served as the template for amplifying TCR beta CDR3 regions. In the first-round RT-PCR of the TCR CDR3, the HTBI primer set was used. TCRdb fed the multiplex PCR reads into MiXCR, producing one record per CDR3 protein. The data show 350,000 to 400,000 distinct CDR3 sequences, about 18% seen once. Sequencing input: blood. The receptors were sampled from a woman between 18 and 29 years old with Graves' hyperthyroidism.

CDR3 sequence reads: CASTGQENTEAFF. The CDR3 region has the DNA TGTGCCTCGACGGGACAGGAGAACACTGAAGCTTTCTTT. The rearrangement joins TRBV10-3 to TRBJ1-1; TRBD1 matches 8 bases. The CDR3 length is 13 residues. V was clipped by 11 bases and J by 1 base; unmatched bases: 6. Per the germline V gene, CDR1 is ENHRY and CDR2 is SYGVKD.

This clonotype was recorded many times. The genes are TRBV28 and TRBJ2-5; TRBD2 agrees at 7 bases. This CDR3 contains 16 residues. Per the germline V gene, CDR1 is MDHEN and CDR2 is SYDVKM. V shed 1 base, J shed 0 bases, and the junction held 5 bases outside the gene matches. CDR3 region: CASSLSIGGYQETQYF. CDR3 nucleotides: TGTGCCAGCAGTTTATCGATCGGGGGGTACCAAGAGACCCAGTACTTC.

There are many counts of this clonotype. The V and J genes are TRBV20-1 and TRBJ1-1, with a weak D call TRBD1 (6 bases). CDR3 length: 18 amino acids. The V end was cut by 5 bases, the J end by 3 bases, with 28 bases between. CDR1 is DFQATT and CDR2 is SNEGSKA in the germline V gene (reference sequence). In DNA form, the CDR3 reads TGCAGTGCTCTAGACAGGATAATTAGGAAGGGAAAGGACACTGAAGCTTTCTTT. Protein sequence: CSALDRIIRKGKDTEAFF.

This clonotype has a count of ten or more. The V and J genes are TRBV30 and TRBJ1-5, with D maybe TRBD1 (6 bases). The V and J ends lost 3 bases and 6 bases respectively, with 12 bases between them. Germline V lookup: CDR1 GTSNPN, CDR2 SVGIG (reference sequence). The CDR3 sequence is 13 residues long. The CDR3 nucleotides are TGTGCCTGGAGCGCCGGAGGGGGTCAGCCCCAGCATTTT. This sequence encodes CAWSAGGGQPQHF.

This clonotype was seen at least ten times. V usage is TRBV20-1 and J usage is TRBJ1-5, with TRBD1 identical over 7 bases. Germline V CDR1 and CDR2: DFQATT, SNEGSKA (reference sequence). J gave up 2 bases and V 5 bases, and 9 bases lay outside the gene matches. This CDR3 spans 15 amino acids. The DNA for the CDR3 is TGCAGTGCTCGAACAGGGGTTCGGCGCAATCAGCCCCAGCATTTT. This encodes CSARTGVRRNQPQHF.

Many counts were recorded for this clonotype. The rearrangement uses TRBV15 and TRBJ2-6, with 8 positions matching TRBD2. CDR3 length: 17 amino acids. Germline V gives CDR1 LNHNV, CDR2 YYDKDF (reference sequence). The junction had 8 bases not matched to a gene; V was cut back by 6 bases and J by 1 base. CDR3 DNA: TGTGCCACCAGGCTCGGGGGGGCCGGGTCTGGGGCCAACGTCCTGACTTTC. Translated: CATRLGGAGSGANVLTF.

This clonotype came up many times. The CDR3 DNA follows: TGTGCCAGCAGCCACTATAGCAATCAGCCCCAGCATTTT. It specifies CASSHYSNQPQHF. The rearrangement joins TRBV3-1 to TRBJ1-5; D is unresolved. CDR1 LGHDT and CDR2 YNNKEL come from the germline V gene (reference sequence). Trimming took off 3 bases at V and 0 bases at J, with 3 bases between the two ends. The CDR3 contains 13 residues. Filled out from reference TRBV3-1 and TRBJ1-5, the complete variable domain reads DTAVSQTPKYLVTQMGNDKSIKCEQNLGHDTMYWYKQDSKKFLKIMFSYNNKELIINETVPNRFSPKSPDKAHLNLHINSLELGDSAVYFCASSHYSNQPQHFGDGTRLSIL.

The genes are TRBV9 and TRBJ1-3; weak D call: TRBD1 (5 bases). Trimming removed 0 bases at V and 0 bases at J, with 13 bases between. The CDR3 consists of 17 residues. Germline CDR1 is SGDLS and CDR2 is YYNGEE. The CDR3 DNA reads as TGTGCCAGCAGCGTAGCCCCGGGACGGCCCTCTGGAAACACCATATATTTT. This encodes CASSVAPGRPSGNTIYF.

The rearrangement joins TRBV4-1 to TRBJ1-3; D is possibly TRBD1 (6 bases). V gave up 1 base and J gave up 0 bases, with 16 bases separating them. Per the germline V gene, CDR1 is MGHRA and CDR2 is YSYEKL. This CDR3 spans 18 amino acids. CDR3 nucleotide sequence: TGCGCCAGCAGCCAAGCAATTGGCAGGGGTATCTCTGGAAACACCATATATTTT. It codes for CASSQAIGRGISGNTIYF.

The sample holds many counts of this clonotype. J is TRBJ1-5 and V is TRBV4-1; no clear D gene. This CDR3 contains 15 residues. V lost 4 bases and J lost 5, with 15 bases in between. CDR1 MGHRA and CDR2 YSYEKL come from the germline V gene. The CDR3 reads CASSPRADGDQPQHF. The DNA of the CDR3 is TGCGCCAGCAGCCCCAGAGCCGACGGAGATCAGCCCCAGCATTTT.

This clonotype was counted many times. This chain links TRBV30 with TRBJ2-7, with 8 bases identical to TRBD1. CDR1 is GTSNPN and CDR2 is SVGIG in the germline V gene (reference sequence). This CDR3 has 13 amino acids. Trimming took 2 bases from V and 3 from J; bases not matched to a gene: 3. The CDR3 nucleotides are TGTGCCTGGAGTCCAGACAGGGGCTACGAGCAGTACTTC. Translated, it gives CAWSPDRGYEQYF.

This clonotype was observed at least ten times. V is TRBV20-1 and J is TRBJ1-1, with TRBD1 matching over 7 bases. With 6 bases clipped from V and 3 bases from J, the junction kept 7 bases outside the gene matches. CDR3 length equals 13 residues. Germline CDR1 and CDR2: DFQATT and SNEGSKA (reference sequence). CDR3: CSATGQEDTEAFF. For the CDR3, the DNA is TGCAGTGCCACCGGACAGGAAGACACTGAAGCTTTCTTT.

This clonotype was seen at least ten times. This chain uses TRBV4-2 with TRBJ2-4, with D perhaps given as TRBD1 or TRBD2 (5 bases each). The germline V gene has CDR1 LGHNA and CDR2 YNFKEQ. V was shortened by 1 base and J by 0 bases, with 10 bases between the two germline ends. The CDR3 runs to 16 residues. CDR3 amino acids: CASSQVGEIAKNIQYF. The CDR3 bases are TGTGCCAGCAGCCAAGTGGGGGAGATAGCCAAAAACATTCAGTACTTC.

This clonotype showed up many times. CDR3 DNA sequence: TGTGCCAGCAGTTTAATCCCGACTAGCGGGGGGGAGGAGACCCAGTACTTC. This gives the protein CASSLIPTSGGEETQYF. The chain recombines TRBV12-3 or TRBV12-4 with TRBJ2-5; 14 bases agree with TRBD2. The V gene end was trimmed by 2 bases and the J gene end by 5 bases; junction bases not matched to a gene: 7. CDR3 length equals 17 residues.

The genes are TRBV28 and TRBJ1-1; a possible D gene is TRBD1 (6 bases). The germline V and J ends were trimmed by 6 bases and 10 bases, with 18 bases remaining between them. The length of the CDR3 is 13 residues. Germline V gives CDR1 MDHEN, CDR2 SYDVKM. The CDR3 here is CASRFRGGASAFF. The CDR3 bases are TGTGCCAGCAGATTTCGCGGGGGGGCTTCAGCTTTCTTT. Based on the CDR3 plus reference TRBV28 and TRBJ1-1, the full variable domain is DVKVTQSSRYLVKRTGEKVFLECVQDMDHENMFWYRQDPGLGLRLIYFSYDVKMKEKGDIPEGYSVSREKKERFSLILESASTNQTSMYLCASRFRGGASAFFGQGTRLTVV.

This clonotype has at least ten counts. The chain joins TRBV10-3 to TRBJ1-2; possibly TRBD1 for D (6 bases). The CDR3 is made up of 14 amino acids. Trimming left V 6 bases short and J 2 bases short, with 13 bases between. Germline CDR1 is ENHRY and CDR2 is SYGVKD. For the CDR3, the DNA is TGTGCCATCAGCGGGACGACAGGCAACTATGGCTACACCTTC. It encodes CAISGTTGNYGYTF.

The genes are TRBV6-1 and TRBJ2-7; no definite D call. Germline loops: CDR1 MNHNS, CDR2 SASEGT. V gave up 8 bases and J gave up 3 bases, with 11 bases separating them. The CDR3 sequence is 12 residues long. The CDR3 DNA reads TGTGCCAGCGATTGGTCAGGCTACGAGCAGTACTTC. Its protein product is CASDWSGYEQYF.

The sample holds many counts of this clonotype. This chain links TRBV6-5 with TRBJ2-7; D is possibly TRBD2 (5 bases). The CDR3 is 14 residues long. V was cut by 6 bases and J by 0 bases, with 12 bases left in between. Germline CDR1 and CDR2: MNHEY and SVGAGI. The CDR3 protein is CASRSEGSSYEQYF. CDR3 DNA: TGTGCCAGCAGGTCTGAGGGAAGCTCCTACGAGCAGTACTTC.

This clonotype was detected ten times or more. The chain is built from TRBV6-5 and TRBJ1-2; D gene ambiguous. Trimming cost V 5 bases and J 7 bases, with 14 bases left between them. The CDR3 has 13 amino acids. Per germline, CDR1 MNHEY and CDR2 SVGAGI. This CDR3 reads CASSLHRFFGYTF. DNA for the CDR3: TGTGCCAGCAGTCTACACCGATTTTTTGGCTACACCTTC.

This clonotype was counted a few times. V gene TRBV12-3 or TRBV12-4 combines with J gene TRBJ2-7; tentative D call: TRBD1 (6 bases). This CDR3 has 14 amino acids. The V end was cut by 4 bases, the J end by 0 bases, with 10 bases between. The DNA for the CDR3 is TGTGCCAGCAGTTCCCAGGGGCTCTCCTACGAGCAGTACTTC. Its translation: CASSSQGLSYEQYF.